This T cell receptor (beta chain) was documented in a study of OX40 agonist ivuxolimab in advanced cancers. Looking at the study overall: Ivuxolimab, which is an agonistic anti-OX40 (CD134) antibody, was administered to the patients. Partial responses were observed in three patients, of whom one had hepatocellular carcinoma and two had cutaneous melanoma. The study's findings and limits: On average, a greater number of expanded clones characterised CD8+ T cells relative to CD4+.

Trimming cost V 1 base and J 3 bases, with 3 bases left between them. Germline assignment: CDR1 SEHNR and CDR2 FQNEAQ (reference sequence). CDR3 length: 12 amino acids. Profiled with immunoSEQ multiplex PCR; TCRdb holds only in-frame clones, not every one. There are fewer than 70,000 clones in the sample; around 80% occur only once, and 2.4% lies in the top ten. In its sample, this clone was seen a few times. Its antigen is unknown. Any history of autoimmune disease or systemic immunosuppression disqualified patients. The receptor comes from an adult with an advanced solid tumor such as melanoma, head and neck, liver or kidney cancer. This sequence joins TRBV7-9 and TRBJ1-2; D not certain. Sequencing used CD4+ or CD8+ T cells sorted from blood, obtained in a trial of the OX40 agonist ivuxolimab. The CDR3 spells CASSLGDYGYTF. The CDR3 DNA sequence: TGTGCCAGCAGCTTAGGGGACTATGGCTACACCTTC.